Below are 5 T cell receptor beta chains sequenced from a single sample in a study of shared clonotypes between healthy human individuals. Sequenced by immunoSEQ multiplex PCR; TCRdb stores in-frame clones only, minus some. Among under 1,900,000 clones listed, 97% to 99% were seen once. Specimen: naive CD4+ T cells sorted from blood. Regarding subset: CD45RA+ positively selected. All receptors come from a young man in good health.

Of note for this clone: The sample has other DNA sequences that encode this CDR3 too. This sequence joins TRBV18 and TRBJ2-5, with TRBD2 matching 13 bases. The germline V gene has CDR1 KGHSH and CDR2 LQKENI. This CDR3 contains 15 residues. J gave up 1 base and V 5 bases, and 1 base lay outside the gene matches. This chain's CDR3 is CASSGLAGAQETQYF. In DNA form, the CDR3 reads TGTGCCAGCTCAGGACTAGCGGGAGCCCAAGAGACCCAGTACTTC.

The V and J genes are TRBV5-1 and TRBJ2-3; D remains unclear. Deletions cut 2 bases from V and 3 bases from J, with 7 bases between. Germline CDR1 reads SGHRS; CDR2 reads YFSETQ. This CDR3 has 13 amino acids. The CDR3 reads CASSLRVTDTQYF. The CDR3 coding sequence is TGCGCCAGCAGCTTACGCGTAACAGATACGCAGTATTTT.

Written as DNA, the CDR3 is TGTGCCAGCAGTACAACGGTAGACAGGGGGCGCGGGGAGACCCAGTACTTC. Translated: CASSTTVDRGRGETQYF. The chain combines TRBV27 with TRBJ2-5, with 10 bases lining up with TRBD1. Germline values: CDR1 MNHEY, CDR2 SMNVEV (reference sequence). V lost 5 bases and J lost 5; bases outside the gene matches: 14. This CDR3 has 17 amino acids.

The chain joins TRBV28 to TRBJ1-2, with 10 nucleotides matching TRBD1. J lost 2 bases, V lost 3 bases, and 6 bases had no gene match. CDR1 is MDHEN, CDR2 SYDVKM, per germline. The CDR3 runs 16 residues. CDR3 sequence: CASSFGTGVPNYGYTF. CDR3 coding DNA: TGTGCCAGCAGTTTCGGGACAGGGGTTCCAAACTATGGCTACACCTTC.

V is TRBV2 and J is TRBJ2-2; TRBD2 matches 7 bases. The CDR3 totals 15 residues. The ends lost 3 bases at V and 7 bases at J; junction bases unmatched: 8. Germline V lookup: CDR1 SNHLY, CDR2 FYNNEI. The CDR3 loop reads CASSETGGISGELFF. In DNA form, the CDR3 reads TGTGCCAGCAGTGAGACGGGAGGAATCAGCGGGGAGCTGTTTTTT.